This TCR beta chain was sequenced during a study of T cells in Graves' hyperthyroidism and ophthalmopathy. Study details: Peripheral blood specimens were obtained at initial diagnosis, prior to any treatment.

The table lists this clonotype with a few counts. No antigen is known for it. Since a much larger clone is just one base distant, this may be a read error. It was RNA transcripts that yielded the amplified TCR beta CDR3 regions. Carried out on the TCR CDR3, a first-round RT-PCR used the HTBI primer set. TCRdb passed the multiplex PCR reads through MiXCR, listing each CDR3 protein once. The sample holds a few hundred thousand distinct CDR3 sequences, approximately 15% seen once. Notes on the study in general: Most expanded thyroid clonotypes above 0.001 recurred in blood.

Unmatched junction bases numbered 12, after V lost 3 bases and J lost 4 bases. Germline V lookup: CDR1 SGHAT, CDR2 FQDESV (reference sequence). The CDR3 has 17 amino acids. The chain is built from TRBV11-1 and TRBJ2-1; 7 bases are shared with TRBD1. This TCR came from a woman aged 25-40 years with Graves' hyperthyroidism. The sequenced sample consisted of blood. The CDR3 sequence is CASSFWRTGLEYNEQFF. Here the CDR3 DNA reads TGTGCCAGCAGCTTTTGGAGGACAGGCCTGGAGTACAATGAGCAGTTCTTC.